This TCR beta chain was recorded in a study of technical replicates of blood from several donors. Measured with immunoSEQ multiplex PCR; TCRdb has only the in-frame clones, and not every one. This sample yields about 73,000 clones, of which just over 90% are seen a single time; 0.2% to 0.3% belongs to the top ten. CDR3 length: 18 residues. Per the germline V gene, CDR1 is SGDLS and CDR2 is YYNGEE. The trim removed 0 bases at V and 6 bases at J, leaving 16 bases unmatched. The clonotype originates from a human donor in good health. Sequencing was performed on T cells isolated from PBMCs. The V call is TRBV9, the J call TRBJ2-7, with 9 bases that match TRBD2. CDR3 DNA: TGTGCCAGCAGCGTAGCCCCCGGCGGGGGGGGAGCAGGGAGCGAGCAGTACTTC. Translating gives CASSVAPGGGGAGSEQYF. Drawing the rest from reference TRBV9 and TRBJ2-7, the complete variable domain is DSGVTQTPKHLITATGQRVTLRCSPRSGDLSVYWYQQSLDQGLQFLIQYYNGEERAKGNILERFSAQQFPDLHSELNLSSLELGDSALYFCASSVAPGGGGAGSEQYFGPGTRLTVT.